This TCR beta chain emerged from a study of CXCR3-negative and CXCR3-positive naive CD8 T cells. UMI-tagged TRB cDNA libraries were built via 5' RACE. TCRdb re-called the 5' RACE reads and shows each CDR3 protein once, DNA omitted. This specimen shows 90,000 to 95,000 distinct CDR3 sequences; the ten leading clones hold around 1.8%. Germline V gene lookup returns CDR1 SQVTM and CDR2 ANQGSEA. This CDR3 spans 11 amino acids. Overall study findings and caveats: TCR interaction strength was inferred from TRB CDR3 physicochemistry, as CD5 matched across naive subsets.

As to this clonotype: Its cognate antigen is unknown.

This TCR was recovered from a human donor in good health. Some clones in this sample may be carry-over from other donors' samples. V is TRBV29-1 and J is TRBJ1-1. The specimen was naive CXCR3- CD8+ T cells from blood. Subset noted: CD45RO-CCR7+CD27+CD95- naive CD8+ T cells lacking CXCR3 (TNR3-). The CDR3: CSVGDFQTAFF. The variable domain in full, with the rest retrieved from reference TRBV29-1 and TRBJ1-1, is SAVISQKPSRDICQRGTSLTIQCQVDSQVTMMFWYRQQPGQSLTLIATANQGSEATYESGFVIDKFPISRPNLTFSTLTVSNMSPEDSSIYLCSVGDFQTAFFGQGTRLTVV.